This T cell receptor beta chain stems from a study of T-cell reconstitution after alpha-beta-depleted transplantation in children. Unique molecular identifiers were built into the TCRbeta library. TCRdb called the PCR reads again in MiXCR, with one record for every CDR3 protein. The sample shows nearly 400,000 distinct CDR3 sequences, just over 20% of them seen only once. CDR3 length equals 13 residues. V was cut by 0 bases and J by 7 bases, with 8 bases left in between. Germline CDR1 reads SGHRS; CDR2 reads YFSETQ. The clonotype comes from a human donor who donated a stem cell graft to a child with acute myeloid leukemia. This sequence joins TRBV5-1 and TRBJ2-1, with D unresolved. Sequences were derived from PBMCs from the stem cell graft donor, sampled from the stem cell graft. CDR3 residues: CASSLEWVNEQFF. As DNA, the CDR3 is TGCGCCAGCAGCTTGGAATGGGTGAATGAGCAGTTCTTC.